This is a list of T cell receptor beta chains from one sample in a study of regulatory T cells in long-lasting Graves disease. MiXCR, applied by TCRdb to the multiplex PCR reads, yields one record per CDR3 protein. This table holds more than 450,000 distinct CDR3 sequences, 15% to 20% found once. The sample also formed part of further work on T cells in Graves' hyperthyroidism and ophthalmopathy.

The material sequenced was peripheral blood mononuclear cells (PBMCs), taken at new diagnosis, from a patient treated with antithyroid drugs. All receptors come from a man in his forties with Graves disease. Each CDR3 is given with its conserved first and last residue. Fields, in order: clone size, J gene, V gene, D gene, CDR3 protein, CDR3 DNA. A D gene is named only where the DNA matches it firmly. A row's size may be missing; if present it is once, few, many or a size class.

few | TRBJ2-3 | TRBV9 | TRBD2 | CASSVGAGGSADTQYF | TGTGCCAGCAGCGTAGGGGCGGGAGGTTCCGCAGATACGCAGTATTTT
- | TRBJ2-1 | TRBV7-3 | TRBD2 | CASSSSGTSGRNEQFF | TGTGCCAGCAGCTCCTCCGGGACTAGCGGGAGGAATGAGCAGTTCTTC
many | TRBJ2-5 | TRBV10-3 | TRBD2 | CAISEMTSGRVGETQYF | TGTGCCATCAGTGAGATGACTAGCGGGAGGGTAGGCGAGACCCAGTACTTC
- | TRBJ2-1 | TRBV24-1 | TRBD2 | CATSDTPGLAGGHEQFF | TGTGCCACCAGTGACACCCCGGGACTAGCGGGCGGACATGAGCAGTTCTTC
- | TRBJ2-7 | TRBV6-5 | - | CASSYGLGYEQYF | TGTGCCAGCAGTTATGGGCTGGGCTACGAGCAGTACTTC
many | TRBJ1-1 | TRBV7-9 | - | CASSFSRPGGLNTEAFF | TGTGCCAGCAGCTTTTCCCGCCCAGGCGGATTGAACACTGAAGCTTTCTTT
many | TRBJ1-1 | TRBV12-3/TRBV12-4 | - | CASSLKGSAFF | TGTGCCAGCAGTTTAAAGGGATCCGCTTTCTTT
many | TRBJ2-3 | TRBV12-5 | - | CASGSLADTDTQYF | TGTGCTAGTGGTTCCCTCGCAGACACAGATACGCAGTATTTT
many | TRBJ2-1 | TRBV24-1 | - | CATSDLRGDRLFF | TGTGCCACCAGTGATTTGCGAGGGGATCGTCTGTTCTTC
many | TRBJ2-1 | TRBV20-1 | - | CSARGPLYNEQFF | TGCAGTGCTAGGGGGCCCCTCTACAATGAGCAGTTCTTC
many | TRBJ2-7 | TRBV20-1 | TRBD2 | CSATSSGSSEQYF | TGCAGTGCTACCTCTAGCGGGAGTTCCGAGCAGTACTTC
many | TRBJ2-2 | TRBV7-8 | - | CASSPKRTGELFF | TGTGCCAGCAGCCCCAAACGTACCGGGGAGCTGTTTTTT